The 15 T cell receptor beta chains presented below share a single source sample, sequenced in a study of identical twins. TCRdb redid the calling of the 5' RACE reads with MiXCR, one entry per CDR3 protein. The sample holds 450,000 or so distinct CDR3 sequences, around 14% seen once. The same data also contributed to another study, on yellow fever vaccine responses in identical twins.

The sequencing sample was made of CD4+ T cells sorted from blood. These receptors came from a young woman in good health.

This clonotype was detected many times. The CDR3 loop is CSVGGGSTDTQYF. The CDR3 nucleotides are TGCAGCGTTGGAGGCGGAAGCACAGATACGCAGTATTTT. The chain uses TRBV29-1 and TRBJ2-3; D remains ambiguous. The CDR3 runs to 13 residues. V shed 4 bases and J shed 0 bases, with 8 bases lying between them. From germline, CDR1 is SQVTM and CDR2 ANQGSEA.

The rearrangement links TRBV12-3 or TRBV12-4 to TRBJ2-7; D is unclear. The V gene lost 5 bases and the J gene lost 5 bases, with 16 bases spanning the gap. The CDR3 length is 14 residues. The CDR3 DNA sequence: TGTGCCAGCAGTCGCCGGGTGTCCCCCGACGAGCAGTACTTC. Translation: CASSRRVSPDEQYF.

This clonotype was detected only a few times. The chain carries TRBV19 and TRBJ2-1; no clear D. This CDR3 has 15 residues. Germline assignment: CDR1 LNHDA and CDR2 SQIVND (reference sequence). Trimming stripped 10 bases from V and 10 bases from J, with 26 bases between. The CDR3 DNA reads as TGTGCCACCATAACGACCCTGAACTCTCTTGGCGAGCAGTTCTTC. Protein sequence: CATITTLNSLGEQFF.

The chain employs TRBV6-1 and TRBJ2-7; TRBD2 matches 7 bases. This CDR3 spans 15 amino acids. CDR1 MNHNS and CDR2 SASEGT come from the germline V gene. Trimming took 6 bases from V and 0 from J; bases not matched to a gene: 8. The CDR3 DNA reads as TGTGCCAGCAGCATTGGGAGGGGCCTCTCCTACGAGCAGTACTTC. Translation: CASSIGRGLSYEQYF.

This chain links TRBV20-1 with TRBJ2-3, with a tentative D call TRBD1 (6 bases). Germline lookup yields CDR1 DFQATT and CDR2 SNEGSKA (reference sequence). This CDR3 spans 14 amino acids. Trimming removed 6 bases at V and 5 bases at J, with 18 bases between. CDR3 sequence: CSAPSGRGRDTQYF. Written as DNA, the CDR3 is TGCAGTGCCCCAAGCGGCAGGGGAAGAGATACGCAGTATTTT.

The chain joins TRBV6-1 to TRBJ2-3, with TRBD1 matching 8 bases. Germline V gives CDR1 MNHNS, CDR2 SASEGT. V shed 7 bases, J shed 0 bases, and the junction held 9 bases outside the gene matches. This CDR3 has 16 residues. CDR3 sequence: CASTKTTGASTDTQYF. CDR3 in DNA: TGTGCCAGCACTAAGACGACAGGGGCTAGCACAGATACGCAGTATTTT.

This clonotype came up many times. This sequence joins TRBV20-1 and TRBJ2-6; D call uncertain. Trimming stripped 3 bases from V and 1 base from J, with 4 bases between. CDR1 and CDR2 from the germline V gene are DFQATT and SNEGSKA (reference sequence). This CDR3 spans 13 amino acids. CDR3 in DNA: TGCAGTGCTAGCTTTTCTGGGGCCAACGTCCTGACTTTC. The encoded protein is CSASFSGANVLTF.

V is TRBV27 and J is TRBJ2-7; D is possibly TRBD2 (6 bases). Germline CDR1 reads MNHEY; CDR2 reads SMNVEV (reference sequence). Trimming stripped 3 bases from V and 2 bases from J, with 17 bases between. The CDR3 totals 16 residues. CDR3: CASSLRAGGTAYEQYF. CDR3 sequence (DNA): TGTGCCAGCAGTTTGCGGGCTGGCGGGACCGCCTACGAGCAGTACTTC.

V is TRBV2 and J is TRBJ1-2; 8 positions agree with TRBD1. Germline trimming cut 5 bases from V and 7 bases from J; bases unmatched to any gene: 9. CDR1 is SNHLY, CDR2 FYNNEI, per germline. The CDR3 has 14 amino acids. The CDR3 loop is CASSFEDREFGYTF. The CDR3, as DNA: TGTGCCAGCAGTTTCGAGGACAGGGAGTTTGGCTACACCTTC.

The chain uses TRBV6-2 or TRBV6-3 and TRBJ1-5; possible D gene TRBD1, 5 bases. CDR3 size: 11 residues. CDR1 is MNHEY, CDR2 SVGEGT, per germline. Between the trimmed V and J ends, which lost 6 bases and 11 bases, there was a span of 11 bases. CDR3 sequence: CASRDARAQHF. In DNA form, the CDR3 reads TGTGCCAGCAGGGATGCCAGGGCCCAGCATTTT.

This clonotype was seen just once. The genes are TRBV12-3 or TRBV12-4 and TRBJ1-3; a possible D gene is TRBD1 (5 bases). Trimming left V 5 bases short and J 9 bases short, with 17 bases between. The CDR3 is 14 amino acids. DNA for the CDR3: TGTGCCAGCAGTGAGGGACTTTTCCGGGGCACCATATATTTT. This gives the protein CASSEGLFRGTIYF.

This chain joins TRBV7-9 and TRBJ2-5, with 10 bases lining up with TRBD2. Germline CDR1 is SEHNR and CDR2 is FQNEAQ (reference sequence). Germline trimming cut 6 bases from V and 5 bases from J; bases unmatched to any gene: 12. CDR3 size: 16 residues. This CDR3 reads CASRLILSGGAETQYF. CDR3 DNA: TGTGCCAGCAGATTAATTTTGAGCGGGGGGGCGGAGACCCAGTACTTC.

This clonotype was counted only a few times. The V call is TRBV5-1, the J call TRBJ2-1; D is undetermined. In germline, CDR1 is SGHRS, CDR2 YFSETQ. The CDR3 length is 14 residues. Between the trimmed V and J ends, which lost 4 bases and 0 bases, there was a span of 8 bases. The chain's CDR3 is CASSPLPSYNEQFF. CDR3 DNA: TGCGCCAGCAGCCCCCTTCCCTCCTACAATGAGCAGTTCTTC.

A few counts support this clonotype. The chain has TRBV20-1 and TRBJ2-1; D is undetermined. Germline V lookup: CDR1 DFQATT, CDR2 SNEGSKA (reference sequence). Trimming pared 0 bases from V and 3 bases from J, leaving 18 bases between. The CDR3 is made up of 17 amino acids. CDR3 in DNA: TGCAGTGCTAGAGATTTGGTCTCGGTCCTCGTCTACAATGAGCAGTTCTTC. It translates to CSARDLVSVLVYNEQFF.

The chain recombines TRBV5-1 with TRBJ1-4; no clear D gene. Germline CDR1 SGHRS, CDR2 YFSETQ. V shed 4 bases and J shed 8 bases, with 12 bases lying between them. This CDR3 spans 13 amino acids. CDR3 nucleotides: TGCGCCAGCAGCCATGAGAGGGAGGAAAAACTGTTTTTT. This translates into CASSHEREEKLFF.